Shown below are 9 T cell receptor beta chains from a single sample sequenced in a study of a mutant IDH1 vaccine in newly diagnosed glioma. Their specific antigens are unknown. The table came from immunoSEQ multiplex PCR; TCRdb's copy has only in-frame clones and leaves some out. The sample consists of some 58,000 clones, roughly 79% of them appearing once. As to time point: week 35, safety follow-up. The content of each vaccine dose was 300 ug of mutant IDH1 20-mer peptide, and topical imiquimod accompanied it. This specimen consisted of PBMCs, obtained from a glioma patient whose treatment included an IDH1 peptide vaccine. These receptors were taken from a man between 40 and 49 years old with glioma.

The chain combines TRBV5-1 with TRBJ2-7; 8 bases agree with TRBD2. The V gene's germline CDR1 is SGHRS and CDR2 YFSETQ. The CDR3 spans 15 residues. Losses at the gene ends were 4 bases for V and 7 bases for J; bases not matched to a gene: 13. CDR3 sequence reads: CASSVTGPVAGEQYF. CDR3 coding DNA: TGCGCCAGCAGCGTCACAGGGCCGGTAGCGGGGGAGCAGTACTTC.

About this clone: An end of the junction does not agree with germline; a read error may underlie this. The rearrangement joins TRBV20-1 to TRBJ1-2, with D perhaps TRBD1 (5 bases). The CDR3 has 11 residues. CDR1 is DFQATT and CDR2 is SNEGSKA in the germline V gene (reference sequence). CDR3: CSAAGTGLFLF. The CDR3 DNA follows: TGCAGTGCCGCCGGGACCGGGTTGTTCCTCTTC.

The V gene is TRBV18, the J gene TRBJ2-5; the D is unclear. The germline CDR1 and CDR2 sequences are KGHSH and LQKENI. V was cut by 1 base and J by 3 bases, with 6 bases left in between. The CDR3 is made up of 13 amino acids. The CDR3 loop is CASSPLGEETQYF. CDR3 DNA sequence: TGTGCCAGCTCACCACTTGGGGAAGAGACCCAGTACTTC.

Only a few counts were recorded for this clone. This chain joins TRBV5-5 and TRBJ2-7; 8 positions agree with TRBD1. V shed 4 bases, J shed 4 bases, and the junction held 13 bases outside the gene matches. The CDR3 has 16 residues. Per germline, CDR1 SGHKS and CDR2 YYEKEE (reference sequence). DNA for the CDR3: TGTGCCAGCAGCCGACTAGGGGCAGGGGGCTCTTACGAGCAGTACTTC. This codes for CASSRLGAGGSYEQYF.

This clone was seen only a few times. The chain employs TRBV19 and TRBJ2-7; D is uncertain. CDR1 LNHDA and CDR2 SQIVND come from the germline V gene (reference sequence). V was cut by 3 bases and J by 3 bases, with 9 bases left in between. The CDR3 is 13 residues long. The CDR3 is CASSMGFDYEQYF. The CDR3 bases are TGTGCCAGTAGTATGGGGTTTGACTACGAGCAGTACTTC.

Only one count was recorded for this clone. Here the CDR3 reads CASSLQGAVQPQHF. CDR3 nucleotides: TGTGCCAGCAGTTTACAGGGAGCGGTTCAGCCCCAGCATTTT. The V call is TRBV28, the J call TRBJ1-5; possibly TRBD1 for D (5 bases). V was clipped by 2 bases and J by 6 bases, with 11 bases between them. CDR3 length equals 14 residues. Germline V CDR1 and CDR2: MDHEN, SYDVKM.

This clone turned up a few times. This CDR3 is CASSWDRPNQPQHF. CDR3 nucleotides: TGTGCCAGCAGCTGGGACAGACCTAATCAGCCCCAGCATTTT. V gene TRBV28 combines with J gene TRBJ1-5; 7 bases line up with TRBD1. After removal of 6 bases from V and 4 bases from J, the junction contained 6 bases not matched to a gene. CDR1 MDHEN and CDR2 SYDVKM come from the germline V gene. The CDR3 consists of 14 residues.

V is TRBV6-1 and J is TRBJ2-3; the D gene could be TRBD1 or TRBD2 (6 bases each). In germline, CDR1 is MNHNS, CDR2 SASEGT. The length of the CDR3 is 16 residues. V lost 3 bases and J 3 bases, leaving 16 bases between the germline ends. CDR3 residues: CASSDAGGSRTDTQYF. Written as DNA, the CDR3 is TGTGCCAGCAGTGATGCCGGGGGCTCAAGGACAGATACGCAGTATTTT.

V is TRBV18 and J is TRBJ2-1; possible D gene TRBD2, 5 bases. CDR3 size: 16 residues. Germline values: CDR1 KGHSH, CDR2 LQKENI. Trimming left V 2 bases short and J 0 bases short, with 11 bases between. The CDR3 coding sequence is TGTGCCAGCTCACCATCCGGACTCGACTCCTACAATGAGCAGTTCTTC. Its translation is CASSPSGLDSYNEQFF.